The clone carrying this T cell receptor beta chain was recorded only once. Cohorts were determined from participant-reported clinical history. The assay was immunoSEQ multiplex PCR, and TCRdb's table has in-frame clones only and misses some. Of approximately 400,000 clones in the sample, 75% to 90% were seen once. This sample was taken from a study of blood T cell repertoires in COVID-19. Study-level background: COVID-19 samples from acute and convalescent phases originated in the United States, Italy and Spain.

Per germline, CDR1 SGHTA and CDR2 FQGTGA. V was clipped by 5 bases and J by 3 bases, with 20 bases between them. The CDR3 runs to 17 residues. The V gene is TRBV7-3, the J gene TRBJ1-5; the D gene is possibly TRBD1 (5 bases). The TCR originated in a woman in her forties or fifties who had recovered from COVID-19. The specimen sequenced was PBMCs or T cells enriched from blood (not recorded which). The CDR3 coding sequence is TGTGCCAGCAGCCTACTGGACATGGGGGGACCCAATCAGCCCCAGCATTTT. This sequence encodes CASSLLDMGGPNQPQHF. The full variable domain, with the rest looked up from reference TRBV7-3 and TRBJ1-5, is GAGVSQTPSNKVTEKGKYVELRCDPISGHTALYWYRQSLGQGPEFLIYFQGTGAADDSGLPNDRFFAVRPEGSVSTLKIQRTERGDSAVYLCASSLLDMGGPNQPQHFGDGTRLSIL.